A selection of T cell receptor beta chains follows, all from one sample in a study of blood T cells in healthy people across ages. Via MiXCR, TCRdb re-called the 5' RACE reads, giving one row per CDR3 protein. This table holds just under 900,000 distinct CDR3 sequences, under 35% found once. The sequencing input was blood. Receptors were obtained from an elderly woman in good health. CDR3s include the opening cysteine and the closing phenylalanine or tryptophan. The D gene is left open where the match is weak. Clone size, where shown, is once, few, many, or a class for clones that have expanded.

clone size,V gene,D gene,J gene,CDR3 protein,CDR3 DNA
many,TRBV5-6,NA,TRBJ2-6,CASSTGGQLSGANVLTF,TGTGCCAGCAGCACCGGAGGGCAGCTCTCTGGGGCCAACGTCCTGACTTTC
NA,TRBV30,NA,TRBJ1-4,CAWSPTGKGEKLFF,TGTGCCTGGAGTCCGACAGGTAAAGGAGAAAAACTGTTTTTT
many,TRBV7-9,TRBD2,TRBJ2-6,CSSSTSRTRKSGANVLTF,TGTTCCAGCAGCACTAGCAGGACTAGGAAATCTGGGGCCAACGTCCTGACTTTC
few,TRBV27,NA,TRBJ1-2,CASSSQINYGYTF,TGTGCCAGCAGTTCTCAAATCAACTATGGCTACACCTTC
many,TRBV20-1,NA,TRBJ2-1,CSARLVPNEQFF,TGCAGTGCTAGATTGGTGCCCAATGAGCAGTTCTTC
NA,TRBV12-3/TRBV12-4,TRBD2,TRBJ2-7,CASSSGTRLTEQYF,TGTGCCAGCAGTTCCGGGACTAGGCTTACCGAGCAGTACTTC
many,TRBV4-3,NA,TRBJ2-5,CASSQEISRETQYF,TGCGCCAGCAGCCAGGAAATTTCCAGAGAGACCCAGTACTTC
many,TRBV4-3,TRBD2,TRBJ2-1,CASSQGEVLAGNEQFF,TGCGCCAGCAGCCAGGGAGAGGTCCTAGCGGGCAATGAGCAGTTCTTC
many,TRBV28,NA,TRBJ2-7,CASRLDTVYEQYF,TGTGCCAGCAGACTGGACACCGTCTACGAGCAGTACTTC
many,TRBV20-1,NA,TRBJ1-5,CSARAEQGYQPQHF,TGCAGTGCTAGAGCGGAACAGGGCTATCAGCCCCAGCATTTT
many,TRBV4-3,NA,TRBJ2-3,CASSQRAPTNPGSTDTQYF,TGCGCCAGCAGCCAACGGGCGCCGACAAACCCGGGGAGCACAGATACGCAGTATTTT
many,TRBV7-2,NA,TRBJ2-3,CASSLGLIDTQYF,TGTGCCAGCAGCCTGGGACTGATAGATACGCAGTATTTT
NA,TRBV7-8,TRBD2,TRBJ2-1,CASSPQTSGFYNEQFF,TGTGCCAGCAGCCCCCAGACTAGCGGGTTTTACAATGAGCAGTTCTTC
few,TRBV6-5,TRBD1,TRBJ2-2,CASRSPGTGNTGELFF,TGTGCCAGCAGAAGCCCCGGGACAGGGAACACCGGGGAGCTGTTTTTT
once,TRBV2,TRBD1,TRBJ1-5,CTSRSGQLQGRPQHF,TGTACCAGCAGGTCGGGACAGCTACAAGGTCGGCCCCAGCATTTT
many,TRBV5-5,NA,TRBJ1-2,CASSIGQTSGAYGYTF,TGTGCCAGCAGCATAGGACAGACTTCAGGGGCTTATGGCTACACCTTC
many,TRBV3-1,NA,TRBJ2-1,CASSQGNNEQFF,TGTGCCAGCAGCCAGGGGAACAATGAGCAGTTCTTC
many,TRBV4-3,TRBD2,TRBJ2-3,CASSQELSRGADTQYF,TGCGCCAGCAGCCAAGAATTGAGTCGGGGGGCAGATACGCAGTATTTT
NA,TRBV28,NA,TRBJ2-1,CASSHPRSGPLGIEQLF,TGTGCCAGCAGTCATCCACGATCGGGACCCCTGGGGATCGAGCAGTTATTC
NA,TRBV5-1,TRBD1,TRBJ2-7,CASSFGVSGTVTYEQYF,TGCGCCAGCAGCTTCGGGGTCTCCGGGACAGTAACCTACGAGCAGTACTTC
many,TRBV6-1,NA,TRBJ2-3,CASSGAGRTDTQYF,TGTGCCAGCAGTGGCGCAGGGCGGACAGATACGCAGTATTTT